Shown below are 24 T cell receptor beta chains from a single sample sequenced in a study of regulatory T cells in long-lasting Graves disease. Time point specified: newly diagnosed GD, antithyroid drugs for less than 3 months. Extracted RNA from PBMCs served as the source of the TCR library. Construction of TCR beta libraries relied on iRepertoire HTBI primers and on Arm-PCR targeting CDR3 regions. In TCRdb, the multiplex PCR reads were re-called with MiXCR into one record per CDR3 protein. The sample holds under 700,000 distinct CDR3 sequences, roughly a sixth seen once. The data also belong to a second study, concerning T cells in Graves' hyperthyroidism and ophthalmopathy.

The sample in question was peripheral blood mononuclear cells (PBMCs), obtained at new diagnosis, from a patient treated with antithyroid drugs. These receptors came from a woman aged 35 to 59 with Graves disease.

The table lists this clonotype with a count of one. Being one base from a much bigger clone, this may be a read error. The V gene is TRBV3-1, the J gene TRBJ2-6; 8 bases are a match to TRBD1. J was trimmed by 3 bases and V by 6 bases; bases with no gene match: 4. CDR3 size: 15 residues. Germline loops: CDR1 LGHDT, CDR2 YNNKEL (reference sequence). DNA of the CDR3: TGTGCCAGCAGTCCCGACAGGGGTGGGGCCAACGTCCTGACTTTC. Amino acids: CASSPDRGGANVLTF.

Written as DNA, the CDR3 is TGTGCCATCAGTGGCCCAGGGGGGCGAGATACGCAGTATTTT. Amino acid sequence: CAISGPGGRDTQYF. The rearrangement links TRBV10-3 to TRBJ2-3, with D possibly being TRBD1 (7 bases). V lost 4 bases and J 5 bases, leaving 13 bases between the germline ends. The germline gives CDR1 ENHRY, CDR2 SYGVKD. The CDR3 loop spans 14 amino acids.

Ten or more counts support this clonotype. The gene calls are TRBV6-1 and TRBJ2-3, with D hard to call. Trimming stripped 6 bases from V and 2 bases from J, with 15 bases between. The germline gives CDR1 MNHNS, CDR2 SASEGT. This CDR3 region has 15 residues. CDR3 sequence: CASSLSTGFTDTQYF. DNA of the CDR3: TGTGCCAGCAGCCTCAGCACGGGCTTCACAGATACGCAGTATTTT.

This clonotype occurred many times. V usage is TRBV7-6 and J usage is TRBJ2-7, with a possible D match to TRBD1 (6 bases). The CDR3 loop spans 16 amino acids. Germline lookup yields CDR1 SGHVS and CDR2 FNYEAQ. Trimming removed 5 bases at V and 0 bases at J, with 17 bases between. CDR3 DNA: TGTGCCAGCAGCGTAAGCGGTGACAGGAGCTCCTACGAGCAGTACTTC. Protein product: CASSVSGDRSSYEQYF.

This clonotype was detected many times. This sequence joins TRBV7-3 and TRBJ2-1, with TRBD2 as a possible D gene (6 bases). The CDR3 is made up of 15 amino acids. Germline CDR1 is SGHTA and CDR2 is FQGTGA. The V end was cut by 9 bases, the J end by 4 bases, with 19 bases between. The CDR3, as DNA: TGTGCCAGATGGCCCGAGGGTAGCGGATACAATGAGCAGTTCTTC. Its protein is CARWPEGSGYNEQFF.

Points on this clonotype: A read error may explain this, as a much larger clone is one base away. The chain links TRBV12-3 or TRBV12-4 to TRBJ1-3; D unresolved. The V end was cut by 3 bases, the J end by 0 bases, with 9 bases between. The CDR3 loop spans 15 amino acids. This chain's CDR3 is CASSLGKISGNTIYF. The CDR3 DNA sequence: TGTGCCAGCAGTTTGGGCAAGATCTCTGGAAACACCATATATTTT.

This clonotype was picked up a small number of times. For the CDR3, the DNA is TGCGCCAGCAGCCAAGATATAGGGACAGGGACTTCACCCCTCCACTTT. It yields the protein CASSQDIGTGTSPLHF. The chain carries TRBV4-1 and TRBJ1-6; 9 nucleotides align to TRBD1. V was pared by 0 bases and J by 9 bases, with 6 bases of the junction left unmatched. Germline values: CDR1 MGHRA, CDR2 YSYEKL. The CDR3 runs to 16 residues.

This clonotype was recorded many times. This rearrangement joins TRBV6-1 to TRBJ1-1; D unresolved. This CDR3 comprises 14 residues. V dropped 8 bases and J dropped 5 bases, with 18 bases sitting between them. CDR1 is MNHNS and CDR2 is SASEGT in the germline V gene. The DNA for the CDR3 is TGTGCCAGCCTCTCCGGAAGGGTTGTAACTGAAGCTTTCTTT. Amino acid sequence: CASLSGRVVTEAFF.

The CDR3 spells CASSETGGKDEQYF. CDR3 sequence (DNA): TGTGCCAGCAGTGAGACAGGGGGTAAAGACGAGCAGTACTTC. The V gene is TRBV6-1, the J gene TRBJ2-7, with 9 bases aligning to TRBD1. The CDR3 loop spans 14 amino acids. V dropped 3 bases and J dropped 5; count of bases not matched to a gene: 5. The germline V gene has CDR1 MNHNS and CDR2 SASEGT.

In this sample, this clonotype turned up many times. V is TRBV18 and J is TRBJ2-5; TRBD1 matches at 7 bases. V lost 1 base to trimming and J lost 9 bases; unmatched junction nucleotides: 8. CDR3 length: 14 amino acids. CDR1 KGHSH and CDR2 LQKENI come from the germline V gene. CDR3 in DNA: TGTGCCAGCTCACCACGGGACAGCCAAGGGGCCCAGTACTTC. Translated: CASSPRDSQGAQYF.

This clonotype was detected a few times. This chain connects TRBV20-1 to TRBJ1-2; 8 bases agree with TRBD1. The CDR3 sequence is 14 residues long. V lost 0 bases and J lost 4; bases outside the gene matches: 4. Germline assignment: CDR1 DFQATT and CDR2 SNEGSKA (reference sequence). As DNA, the CDR3 is TGCAGTGCTAGAGACTGGACAGGGCTCTATGGCTACACCTTC. It is translated as CSARDWTGLYGYTF.

This clonotype has a count of ten or more. The V gene is TRBV18, the J gene TRBJ2-2; D uncertain. There are 16 residues in the CDR3. V was trimmed by 3 bases and J by 6 bases, leaving 17 bases between them. Germline V gene sequence: CDR1 KGHSH, CDR2 LQKENI. CDR3 nucleotide sequence: TGTGCCAGCTCACCCCTACCGGGCCACACCCCCGGGGAGCTGTTTTTT. It translates to CASSPLPGHTPGELFF.

The CDR3 coding sequence is TGTGCCAGCAGTAGGGAGCGGGGGGGCGTTTCCGGGGAGCTGTTTTTT. Amino acids: CASSRERGGVSGELFF. This chain links TRBV6-1 with TRBJ2-2, with 10 positions matching TRBD2. Germline V gene data show CDR1 as MNHNS and CDR2 as SASEGT. The CDR3 is 16 residues long. Unmatched junction bases numbered 9, after V lost 5 bases and J lost 6 bases.

This clonotype was recorded many times. Here the CDR3 reads CASSFRGAYNEQFF. The CDR3 nucleotides read TGTGCCAGCAGCTTTAGGGGGGCCTACAATGAGCAGTTCTTC. The genes are TRBV7-6 and TRBJ2-1, with D perhaps TRBD1 or TRBD2 (6 bases each). V dropped 3 bases and J dropped 2 bases, with 8 bases sitting between them. Germline values: CDR1 SGHVS, CDR2 FNYEAQ. This CDR3 spans 14 amino acids.

Many counts were recorded for this clonotype. The junction differs from germline at one of its ends, possibly a read error. This sequence joins TRBV7-9 and TRBJ1-2; a possible D gene is TRBD1 (6 bases). Germline V gene sequence: CDR1 SEHNR, CDR2 FQNEAQ (reference sequence). The CDR3 runs to 14 residues. CDR3 amino acids: CASSRTGAPSGYTF. The DNA of the CDR3 is TGCGCCAGCAGCCGCACGGGGGCCCCAAGCGGCTACACCTTC.

As for this clonotype: At one boundary the junction diverges from the germline segment, which might be a read error. The chain employs TRBV3-1 and TRBJ2-1; D possibly matches TRBD1 or TRBD2 (5 bases each). CDR3 length: 14 residues. Germline V gene data show CDR1 as LGHDT and CDR2 as YNNKEL (reference sequence). This CDR3 reads CASSPRDRYNERFF. The CDR3 nucleotides are TGTGCCAGCAGCCCGAGGGACCGTTACAATGAGCGGTTCTTC.

This chain uses TRBV5-1 with TRBJ1-2; the D gene is possibly TRBD1 (6 bases). V shed 4 bases and J shed 6 bases, with 19 bases lying between them. CDR1 SGHRS and CDR2 YFSETQ come from the germline V gene. The length of the CDR3 is 15 residues. Written as DNA, the CDR3 is TGCGCCAGCAGCCCGGAGCTTCGGCAGGGGCATGGCTACACCTTC. It encodes CASSPELRQGHGYTF.

This clonotype was detected ten times or more. Compared with germline, one end of the junction differs, possibly owing to a read error. The chain combines TRBV11-2 with TRBJ1-2; D remains unclear. CDR1 and CDR2 from the germline V gene are SGHAT and FQNNGV. The CDR3 consists of 11 residues. CDR3 region: CASSLNDFRGF. The CDR3 DNA sequence: TGTGCCAGCAGCTTAAATGACTTCAGAGGGTTC. Supplemented by reference TRBV11-2 and TRBJ1-2, the full variable domain reads EAGVAQSPRYKIIEKRQSVAFWCNPISGHATLYWYQQILGQGPKLLIQFQNNGVVDDSQLPKDRFSAERLKGVDSTLKIQPAKLEDSAVYLCASSLNDFRGFGSGTRLTVV.

This clonotype was recorded at least ten times. This rearrangement joins TRBV6-1 to TRBJ1-5; D is undetermined. V lost 5 bases to trimming and J lost 0 bases, with 8 bases between them. This CDR3 has 14 amino acids. Germline assignment: CDR1 MNHNS and CDR2 SASEGT. The CDR3: CASSMAVSNQPQHF. The CDR3 nucleotides are TGTGCCAGCAGTATGGCAGTTAGCAATCAGCCCCAGCATTTT.

At least ten counts were recorded for this clonotype. CDR3 DNA sequence: TGTGCCAGCAGTGAAACTACGGGGGCTCGGGGTGGCTACACCTTC. It is translated as CASSETTGARGGYTF. V is TRBV25-1 and J is TRBJ1-2, with D maybe TRBD1 (6 bases). The germline V gene encodes CDR1 MGHDK and CDR2 SYGVNS. The CDR3 spans 15 residues. V was cut by 2 bases and J by 7 bases, with 17 bases left in between.

The rearrangement links TRBV20-1 to TRBJ1-2, with a possible D match to TRBD1 (6 bases). CDR3 length: 12 amino acids. Germline values: CDR1 DFQATT, CDR2 SNEGSKA (reference sequence). CDR3 DNA sequence: TGCAGCGTTGACTCAGGGGCAGGTGGCTACACCTTC. This gives the protein CSVDSGAGGYTF.

The chain uses TRBV7-3 and TRBJ2-3; 8 bases match TRBD2. With 6 bases clipped from V and 4 bases from J, the junction kept 9 bases outside the gene matches. CDR1 SGHTA and CDR2 FQGTGA come from the germline V gene. The CDR3 has 15 amino acids. CDR3 sequence: CASSLSGGVADTQYF. The CDR3 DNA reads TGTGCCAGCAGTCTCTCCGGGGGGGTCGCAGATACGCAGTATTTT.

The rearrangement uses TRBV5-1 and TRBJ1-3; D gene ambiguous. V was pared by 2 bases and J by 4 bases, with 13 bases between. CDR1 SGHRS and CDR2 YFSETQ come from the germline V gene. The CDR3 is 15 residues long. The CDR3 spells CASSFNLGSGNTIYF. The CDR3 nucleotides read TGCGCCAGCAGCTTCAATTTGGGGTCCGGAAACACCATATATTTT.

This clonotype has at least ten counts. CDR3 residues: CASSSTGTGAREQYF. CDR3 in DNA: TGTGCCAGCAGTTCTACCGGGACAGGGGCTCGCGAGCAGTACTTC. This chain connects TRBV11-2 to TRBJ2-7; 10 bases agree with TRBD1. The CDR3 is 15 residues long. Germline V gene sequence: CDR1 SGHAT, CDR2 FQNNGV. V lost 6 bases and J lost 6; bases outside the gene matches: 11.